This T cell receptor (beta chain) was captured in a study of response to subunit inactivated influenza vaccine. Study results and limitations: T cells newly recruited by each seasonal influenza vaccination are few, the authors suggested.

MiXCR was run by TCRdb on the RT-PCR reads, yielding one entry per CDR3 protein. Among fewer than 800,000 distinct CDR3 sequences listed, approximately 14% were seen once. A remark on this clonotype: No antigen is known for it.

Deletions cut 0 bases from V and 4 bases from J, with 12 bases between. CDR1 is DFQATT, CDR2 SNEGSKA, per germline (reference sequence). There are 14 residues in the CDR3. The sequences come from PBMCs from blood, collected 12 days after vaccination. The sequence was collected from a man aged 50-60 years who received an inactivated influenza vaccine. The chain has TRBV20-1 and TRBJ2-5, with D perhaps matching TRBD2 (5 bases). CDR3 in DNA: TGCAGTGCTAGAGATATGGCAGGAGGAGAGACCCAGTACTTC. It codes for CSARDMAGGETQYF.